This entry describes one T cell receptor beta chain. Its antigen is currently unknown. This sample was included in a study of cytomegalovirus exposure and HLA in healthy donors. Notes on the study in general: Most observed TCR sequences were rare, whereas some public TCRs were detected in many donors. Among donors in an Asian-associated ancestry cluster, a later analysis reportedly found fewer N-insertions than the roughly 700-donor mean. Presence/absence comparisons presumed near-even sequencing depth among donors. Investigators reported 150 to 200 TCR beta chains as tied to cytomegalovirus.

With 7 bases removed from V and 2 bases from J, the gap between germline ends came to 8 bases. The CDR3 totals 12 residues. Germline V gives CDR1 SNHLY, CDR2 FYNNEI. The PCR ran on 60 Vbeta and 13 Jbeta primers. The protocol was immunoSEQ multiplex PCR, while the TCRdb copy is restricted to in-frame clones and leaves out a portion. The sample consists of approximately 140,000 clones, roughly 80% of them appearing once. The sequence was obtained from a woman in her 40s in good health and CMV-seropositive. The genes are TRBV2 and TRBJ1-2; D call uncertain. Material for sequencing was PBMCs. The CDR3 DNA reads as TGTGCCAGCACTGCGGCCAACTATGGCTACACCTTC. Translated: CASTAANYGYTF.